This TCR beta chain was documented in a study of T-cell memory formation after mild COVID-19. TCRdb independently ran MiXCR on the 5' RACE reads; one entry per CDR3 protein. The table records over 150,000 distinct CDR3 sequences, less than 20% of them present only once. The V and J ends lost 1 base and 3 bases respectively, with 4 bases between them. Per the germline V gene, CDR1 is MNHNY and CDR2 is SVGAGI (reference sequence). The CDR3 is made up of 13 amino acids. Material for sequencing was PBMCs or a T cell subset sorted from them (not recorded which). The gene calls are TRBV6-6 and TRBJ1-5; D is ambiguous. This TCR derives from a man in his late teens or twenties who had mild COVID-19 (a few samples of this study predate the infection). Cell type and time point are not known. CDR3: CASSYWVNQPQHF. The DNA of the CDR3 is TGTGCCAGCAGTTACTGGGTCAATCAGCCCCAGCATTTT.